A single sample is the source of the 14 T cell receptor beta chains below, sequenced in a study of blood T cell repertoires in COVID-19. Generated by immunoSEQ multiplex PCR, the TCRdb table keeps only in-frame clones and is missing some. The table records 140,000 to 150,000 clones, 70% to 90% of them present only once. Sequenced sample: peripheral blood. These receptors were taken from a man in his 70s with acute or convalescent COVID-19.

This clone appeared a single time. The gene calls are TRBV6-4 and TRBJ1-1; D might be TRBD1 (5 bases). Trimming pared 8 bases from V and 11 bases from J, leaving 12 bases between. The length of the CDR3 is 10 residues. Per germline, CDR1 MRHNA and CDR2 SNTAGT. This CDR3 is CASRRRGAFF. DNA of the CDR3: TGTGCCAGCCGTCGTCGGGGGGCTTTCTTT.

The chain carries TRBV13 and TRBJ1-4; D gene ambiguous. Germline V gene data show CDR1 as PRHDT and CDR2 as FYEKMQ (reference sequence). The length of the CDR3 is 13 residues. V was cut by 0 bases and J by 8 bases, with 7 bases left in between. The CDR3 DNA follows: TGTGCCAGCAGCTTAGGCCTAGGCGAAAAACTGTTTTTT. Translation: CASSLGLGEKLFF.

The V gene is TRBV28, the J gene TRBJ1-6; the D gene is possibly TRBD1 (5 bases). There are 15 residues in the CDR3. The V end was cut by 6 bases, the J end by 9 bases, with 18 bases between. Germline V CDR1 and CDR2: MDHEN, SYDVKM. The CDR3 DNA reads TGTGCCAGCAGAGGACAAAAGATAGGAAGTTCACCCCTCCACTTT. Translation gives CASRGQKIGSSPLHF. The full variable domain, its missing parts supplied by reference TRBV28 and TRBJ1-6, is DVKVTQSSRYLVKRTGEKVFLECVQDMDHENMFWYRQDPGLGLRLIYFSYDVKMKEKGDIPEGYSVSREKKERFSLILESASTNQTSMYLCASRGQKIGSSPLHFGNGTRLTVT.

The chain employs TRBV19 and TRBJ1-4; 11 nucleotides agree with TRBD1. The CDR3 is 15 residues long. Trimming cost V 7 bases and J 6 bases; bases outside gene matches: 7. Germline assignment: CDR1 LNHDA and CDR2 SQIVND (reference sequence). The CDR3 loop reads CASNSRTGGHEKLFF. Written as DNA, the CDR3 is TGTGCCAGTAACAGCCGGACAGGGGGCCATGAAAAACTGTTTTTT.

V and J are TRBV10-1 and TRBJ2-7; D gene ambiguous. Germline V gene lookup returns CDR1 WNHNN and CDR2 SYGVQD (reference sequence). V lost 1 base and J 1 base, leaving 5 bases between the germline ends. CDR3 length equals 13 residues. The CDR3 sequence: CASSEYNSYEQYF. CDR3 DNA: TGCGCCAGCAGTGAGTACAATTCCTACGAGCAGTACTTC.

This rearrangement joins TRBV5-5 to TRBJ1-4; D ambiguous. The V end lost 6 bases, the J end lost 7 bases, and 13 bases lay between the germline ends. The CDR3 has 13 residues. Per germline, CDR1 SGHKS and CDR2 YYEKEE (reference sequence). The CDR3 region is CASTRTLGEKLFF. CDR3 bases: TGTGCCAGCACCCGGACTTTGGGTGAAAAACTGTTTTTT.

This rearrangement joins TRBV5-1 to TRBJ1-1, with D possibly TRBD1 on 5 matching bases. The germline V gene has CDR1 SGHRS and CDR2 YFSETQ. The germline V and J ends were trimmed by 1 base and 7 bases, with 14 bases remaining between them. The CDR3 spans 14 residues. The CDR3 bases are TGCGCCAGCAGCTTGAATGGGGCGGCAGGTGAAGCTTTCTTT. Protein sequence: CASSLNGAAGEAFF.

The CDR3 nucleotides are TGTGCCAGCAGTGAGACTGGGACAGGGATAGGCTACACCTTC. It specifies CASSETGTGIGYTF. This chain joins TRBV6-1 and TRBJ1-2, with 9 bases identical to TRBD1. Germline lookup yields CDR1 MNHNS and CDR2 SASEGT. There are 14 residues in the CDR3. With V trimmed by 3 bases and J by 8 bases, 7 bases remained unmatched.

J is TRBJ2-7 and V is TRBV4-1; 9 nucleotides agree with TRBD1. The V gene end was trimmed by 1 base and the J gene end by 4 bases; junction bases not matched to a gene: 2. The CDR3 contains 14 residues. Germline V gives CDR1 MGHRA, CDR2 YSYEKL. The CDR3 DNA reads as TGCGCCAGCAGCCAAGCGGACAGGGGTTACGAGCAGTACTTC. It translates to CASSQADRGYEQYF.

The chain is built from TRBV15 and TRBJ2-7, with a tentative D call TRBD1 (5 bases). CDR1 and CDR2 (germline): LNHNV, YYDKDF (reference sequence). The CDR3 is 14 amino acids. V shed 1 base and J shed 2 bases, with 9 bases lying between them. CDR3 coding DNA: TGTGCCACCAGCAGAGTGCAGGGTACCTACGAGCAGTACTTC. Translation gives CATSRVQGTYEQYF.

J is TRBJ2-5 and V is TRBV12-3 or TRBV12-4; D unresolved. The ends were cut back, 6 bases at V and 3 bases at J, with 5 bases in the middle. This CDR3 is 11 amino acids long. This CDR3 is CASRLEETQYF. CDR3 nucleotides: TGTGCCAGCAGACTCGAAGAGACCCAGTACTTC.

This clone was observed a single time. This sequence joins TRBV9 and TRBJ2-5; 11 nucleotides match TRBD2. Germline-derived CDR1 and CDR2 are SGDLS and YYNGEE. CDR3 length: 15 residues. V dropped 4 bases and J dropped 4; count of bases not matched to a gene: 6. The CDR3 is CASSPLTSGGETQYF. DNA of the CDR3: TGTGCCAGCAGCCCCTTAACTAGCGGGGGAGAGACCCAGTACTTC.

The CDR3 here is CASSLGLADYNEQFF. The CDR3 coding sequence is TGTGCCAGCAGCCTTGGACTAGCAGACTACAATGAGCAGTTCTTC. The gene calls are TRBV9 and TRBJ2-1, with 8 bases fitting TRBD2. CDR3 size: 15 residues. The V segment lost 4 bases and the J segment 3 bases; nucleotides outside the gene matches: 6. Germline V gives CDR1 SGDLS, CDR2 YYNGEE.

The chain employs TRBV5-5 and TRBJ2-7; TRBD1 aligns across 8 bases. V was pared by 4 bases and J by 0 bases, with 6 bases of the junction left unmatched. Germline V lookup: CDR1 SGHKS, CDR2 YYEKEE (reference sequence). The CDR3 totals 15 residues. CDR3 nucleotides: TGTGCCAGCAGCATCGGGACAGGTATCTCCTACGAGCAGTACTTC. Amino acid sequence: CASSIGTGISYEQYF.